The T cell receptor (beta chain) described here comes from a study of vaccination and CD4 T cells after COVID-19. Study context: In the convalescent group, nasal swab PCR was SARS-CoV-2 positive; roughly nine cases were mild and one severe.

The germline V gene encodes CDR1 SEHNR and CDR2 FQNEAQ (reference sequence). V was cut by 5 bases and J by 2 bases, with 13 bases left in between. The length of the CDR3 is 15 residues. At the Johns Hopkins FTIC core, DNA taken from cultured CD4+ T cells was sequenced by way of the Oncomine TCR Beta short-read assay. TCRdb re-analysed the PCR reads in MiXCR, keeping a single row per CDR3 protein. The table has about 11,000 distinct CDR3 sequences, approximately 20% seen once. Documented treatment: approximately 10-day PBMC culture with coronavirus spike peptide pools or control peptides (ViraFEST assay). Peptide pool stimulation in ViraFEST expanded antigen-specific T cells, whose TCRs were then sequenced. Wells that each held some 2 million PBMCs were cultured with 9.5 to 10 IU/ml IL-2 and approximately 9.5 ug/ml peptide pools. This clonotype was observed a few times. No antigen is known for it.

The sequence was collected from a human donor who had recovered from COVID-19. The sample consisted of CD4+ T cells from blood, cultured in vitro, taken after SARS-CoV-2 vaccination. The chain is built from TRBV7-9 and TRBJ2-4; D is unresolved. This chain's CDR3 is CASSGRFVTKNIQYF. DNA for the CDR3: TGTGCCAGCAGCGGACGGTTCGTAACCAAAAACATTCAGTACTTC.